The 9 T cell receptor beta chains below were found in one sample sequenced in a study of spatial heterogeneity in lung cancer (dated by TCRdb to about 2019). Library generation was performed with 5' RACE. Sequencing was carried out with a NextSeq 500. Clones were called with MiXCR by TCRdb after fastp trimmed the public reads at Q25, and only in-frame beta chains were retained. Rows with a matching CDR3 protein are joined into one entry that keeps the most common DNA and genes. The sample profile shows 4,000 to 4,500 distinct CDR3 sequences; roughly 25% of them were found once. Of the sample, roughly 25% is held by the ten largest clones. The sample's time point label, decoded: sample taken at primary tumor resection. Without any cell sorting, TCR sequencing was performed on whole RNA extracted either from tumor and nontumor lung tissue or from cryopreserved PBMC samples. This sample comprised PBMCs, obtained at surgery. Receptor source: a female donor with early-stage non-small cell lung cancer.

As for this clonotype: Since it is a stray read in a library aimed at alpha chains, this beta chain has a size that is not meaningful. This chain connects TRBV5-1 to TRBJ2-2, with 10 bases fitting TRBD2. Germline trimming cut 0 bases from V and 0 bases from J; bases unmatched to any gene: 5. CDR1 is SGHRS and CDR2 is YFSETQ in the germline V gene. This CDR3 contains 18 residues. The CDR3 DNA is TGCGCCAGCAGCTTGGAGCTAGCGGGAGATCCGAACACCGGGGAGCTGTTTTTT. This codes for CASSLELAGDPNTGELFF. Drawing the rest from reference TRBV5-1 and TRBJ2-2, the complete variable domain is KAGVTQTPRYLIKTRGQQVTLSCSPISGHRSVSWYQQTPGQGLQFLFEYFSETQRNKGNFPGRFSGRQFSNSRSEMNVSTLELGDSALYLCASSLELAGDPNTGELFFGEGSRLTVL.

This clonotype is medium-sized. This beta chain was picked up by a library intended for alpha chains and is off target, so its count carries little meaning. The rearrangement uses TRBV12-3 or TRBV12-4 and TRBJ2-2; D is uncertain. This CDR3 is built from 14 residues. V lost 3 bases, J lost 1 base, and 6 bases lay in between. Here the CDR3 reads CASSFLGNTGELFF. CDR3 bases: TGTGCCAGCAGTTTTTTAGGGAACACCGGGGAGCTGTTTTTT.

Judged by abundance, this clonotype is medium-sized. This beta chain slipped into a library made for alpha chains as a stray read, so its size is not meaningful. The chain links TRBV20-1 to TRBJ2-7; a possible D gene is TRBD1 (5 bases). V lost 4 bases and J lost 12, with 28 bases in between. Looked up from germline, CDR1 is DFQATT and CDR2 is SNEGSKA (reference sequence). The CDR3 runs 15 residues. Here the CDR3 DNA reads TGCAGTGCTAAGATTCCTGGGGCGGAACCATCCGGCAGGTACTTC. As protein: CSAKIPGAEPSGRYF.

As to this clonotype: This beta chain slipped into a library made for alpha chains as a stray read, so its size is not meaningful. The rearrangement joins TRBV6-2 or TRBV6-3 to TRBJ1-1; D is unclear. The CDR3 sequence is 13 residues long. The V end was cut by 3 bases, the J end by 3 bases, with 8 bases between. Germline V gives CDR1 MNHEY, CDR2 SVGEGT. The CDR3 DNA follows: TGTGCCAGCAGTTATGAGCTTTACACTGAAGCTTTCTTT. Amino acid sequence: CASSYELYTEAFF.

In the case of this clonotype: For a library built for alpha chains, this beta chain is a stray read; little rests on its size. The chain couples TRBV7-9 to TRBJ1-2, with a possible D match to TRBD1 (5 bases). CDR1 SEHNR and CDR2 FQNEAQ come from the germline V gene (reference sequence). The CDR3 length is 14 residues. The ends were cut back, 5 bases at V and 4 bases at J, with 14 bases in the middle. In DNA form, the CDR3 reads TGTGCCAGCAGCAAGGGACCGTCCGGCTATGGCTACACCTTC. Translating it yields CASSKGPSGYGYTF. Full variable domain (missing parts from reference TRBV7-9 and TRBJ1-2): DTGVSQNPRHKITKRGQNVTFRCDPISEHNRLYWYRQTLGQGPEFLTYFQNEAQLEKSRLLSDRFSAERPKGSFSTLEIQRTEQGDSAMYLCASSKGPSGYGYTFGSGTRLTVV.

This clonotype ranks as medium-sized. The library was prepared for alpha chains; this beta chain is a stray read, so its frequency means little. The chain joins TRBV5-1 to TRBJ2-5, with D hard to call. The V gene's germline CDR1 is SGHRS and CDR2 YFSETQ. Trimming left V 0 bases short and J 2 bases short, with 8 bases between. The CDR3 length is 14 residues. CDR3 protein: CASSLEFLQETQYF. The CDR3 DNA reads TGCGCCAGCAGCTTGGAGTTTCTTCAAGAGACCCAGTACTTC.

Of note for this clonotype: The size of this beta chain means little, since it is a stray read in a library made for alpha chains. The chain combines TRBV29-1 with TRBJ2-1; D unclear. The CDR3 has 10 residues. Germline V CDR1 and CDR2: SQVTM, ANQGSEA. V lost 4 bases and J lost 5, with 3 bases in between. CDR3 loop: CSVADNEQFF. In DNA, the CDR3 is TGCAGCGTTGCCGACAATGAGCAGTTCTTC.

This clonotype turned up a few times. Because this beta chain is a stray read in a library intended to capture alpha chains, its abundance should not be given much weight. The chain recombines TRBV12-3 or TRBV12-4 with TRBJ2-1; D uncertain. The CDR3 loop spans 11 amino acids. V lost 3 bases to trimming and J lost 8 bases, with 5 bases between them. The CDR3 DNA follows: TGTGCCAGCAGTTTCCCCCATGAGCAGTTCTTC. This codes for CASSFPHEQFF.

This clonotype was seen a few times. Little can be read into the size of this beta chain, an off-target read in a library designed for alpha chains. The chain is built from TRBV11-2 and TRBJ2-7, with 9 bases identical to TRBD1. CDR3 size: 16 residues. Per germline, CDR1 SGHAT and CDR2 FQNNGV. V gave up 4 bases and J gave up 2 bases; unmatched junction bases: 9. The CDR3 reads CASSSKGTGYPYEQYF. The CDR3 DNA sequence: TGTGCCAGCAGCTCAAAGGGGACAGGGTATCCCTACGAGCAGTACTTC.